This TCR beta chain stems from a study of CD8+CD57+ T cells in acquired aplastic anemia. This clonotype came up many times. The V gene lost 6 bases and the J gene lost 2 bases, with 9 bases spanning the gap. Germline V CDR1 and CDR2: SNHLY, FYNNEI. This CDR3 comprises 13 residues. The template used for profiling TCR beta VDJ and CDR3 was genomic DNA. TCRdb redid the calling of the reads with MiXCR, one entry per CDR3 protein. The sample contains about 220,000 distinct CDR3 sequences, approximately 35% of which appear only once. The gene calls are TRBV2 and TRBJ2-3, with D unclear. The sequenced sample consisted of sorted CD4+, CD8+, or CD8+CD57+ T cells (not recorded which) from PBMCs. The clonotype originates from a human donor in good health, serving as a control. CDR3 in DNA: TGTGCCAGCAGCTCAGGTGACACAGATACGCAGTATTTT. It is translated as CASSSGDTDTQYF.